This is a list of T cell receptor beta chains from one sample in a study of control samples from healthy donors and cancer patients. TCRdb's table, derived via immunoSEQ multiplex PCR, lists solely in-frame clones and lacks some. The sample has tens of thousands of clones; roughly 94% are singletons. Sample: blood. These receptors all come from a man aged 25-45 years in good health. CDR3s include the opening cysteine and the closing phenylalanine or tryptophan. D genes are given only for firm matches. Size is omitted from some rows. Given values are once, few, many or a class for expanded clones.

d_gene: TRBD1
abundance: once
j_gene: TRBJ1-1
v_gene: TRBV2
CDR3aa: CASSPQGTNTEAFF
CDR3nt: TGTGCCAGCAGTCCACAGGGGACAAACACTGAAGCTTTCTTT

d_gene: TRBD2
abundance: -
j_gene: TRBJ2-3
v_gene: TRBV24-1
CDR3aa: CATSDPGTSGGASNTDTQYF
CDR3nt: TGTGCCACCAGTGATCCCGGGACTAGCGGGGGGGCCTCTAACACAGATACGCAGTATTTT

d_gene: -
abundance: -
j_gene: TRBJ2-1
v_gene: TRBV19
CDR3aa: CASSKYNEQFF
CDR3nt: TGTGCCAGTAGTAAATACAATGAGCAGTTCTTC

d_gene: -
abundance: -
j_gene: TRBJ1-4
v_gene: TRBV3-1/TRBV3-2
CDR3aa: CASSQEGTTNEKLFF
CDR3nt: TGTGCCAGCAGCCAAGAGGGCACAACTAATGAAAAACTGTTTTTT

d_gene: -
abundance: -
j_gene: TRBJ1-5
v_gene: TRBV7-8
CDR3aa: CASSSDRGPNQPQHF
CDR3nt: TGTGCCAGCAGCTCCGACCGGGGCCCAAATCAGCCCCAGCATTTT

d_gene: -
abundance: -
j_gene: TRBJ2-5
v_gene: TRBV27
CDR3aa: CASSFRGFGETQYF
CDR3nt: TGTGCCAGCAGTTTTCGCGGGTTCGGAGAGACCCAGTACTTC

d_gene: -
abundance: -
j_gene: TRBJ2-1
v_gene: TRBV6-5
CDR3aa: CASSLPTPRDHEQFF
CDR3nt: TGTGCCAGCAGCCTTCCGACCCCCCGGGACCATGAGCAGTTCTTC

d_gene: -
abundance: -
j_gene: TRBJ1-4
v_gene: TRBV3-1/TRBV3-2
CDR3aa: CASSLTGGGSEKLFF
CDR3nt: TGTGCCAGCAGCTTAACAGGAGGAGGAAGCGAAAAACTGTTTTTT

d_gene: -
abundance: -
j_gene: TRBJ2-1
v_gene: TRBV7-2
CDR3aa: CASSFQGRRSYNEQFF
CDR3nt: TGTGCCAGCAGCTTTCAGGGGAGGAGGTCCTACAATGAGCAGTTCTTC

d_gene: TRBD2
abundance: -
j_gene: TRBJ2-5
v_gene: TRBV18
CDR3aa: CASSSRGEQETQYF
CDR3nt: TGTGCCAGCTCATCACGGGGGGAACAAGAGACCCAGTACTTC

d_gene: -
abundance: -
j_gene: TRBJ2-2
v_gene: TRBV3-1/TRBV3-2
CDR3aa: CASSGQGNTGELFF
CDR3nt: TGTGCCAGCAGCGGCCAGGGGAACACCGGGGAGCTGTTTTTT

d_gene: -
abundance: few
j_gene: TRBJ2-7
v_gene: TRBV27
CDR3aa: CASSLYFSYEQYF
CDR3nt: TGTGCCAGCAGTTTATATTTCTCCTACGAGCAGTACTTC

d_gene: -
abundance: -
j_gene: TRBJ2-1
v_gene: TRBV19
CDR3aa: CASSITGRGNEQFF
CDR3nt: TGTGCCAGTAGTATCACAGGGCGAGGCAATGAGCAGTTCTTC

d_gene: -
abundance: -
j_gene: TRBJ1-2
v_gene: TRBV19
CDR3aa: CASSMQGTSNYGYTF
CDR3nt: TGTGCCAGTAGTATGCAGGGGACATCAAACTATGGCTACACCTTC

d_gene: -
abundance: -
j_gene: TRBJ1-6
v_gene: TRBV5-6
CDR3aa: CASSFAGSNSPLHF
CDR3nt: TGTGCCAGCAGCTTCGCAGGGAGTAATTCACCCCTCCACTTT

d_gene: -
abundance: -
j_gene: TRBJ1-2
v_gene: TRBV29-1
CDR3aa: CSVEDPDRWYGYTF
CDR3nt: TGCAGCGTTGAAGACCCCGACAGGTGGTATGGCTACACCTTC

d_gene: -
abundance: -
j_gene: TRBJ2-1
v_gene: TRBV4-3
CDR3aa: CASSRGNEQFF
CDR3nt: TGCGCCAGCAGCCGGGGTAATGAGCAGTTCTTC

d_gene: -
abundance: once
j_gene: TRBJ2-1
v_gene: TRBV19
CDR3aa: CASSISLAYEQFF
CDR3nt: TGTGCCAGTAGTATCTCTCTAGCCTATGAGCAGTTCTTC

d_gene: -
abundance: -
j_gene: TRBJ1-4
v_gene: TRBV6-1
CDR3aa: CASSEGSGSSSLFF
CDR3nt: TGTGCCAGCAGTGAGGGAAGTGGGAGTTCTAGTCTGTTTTTT

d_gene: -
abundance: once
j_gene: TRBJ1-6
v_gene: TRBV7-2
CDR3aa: CASSPSEYSYNSPLHF
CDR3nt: TGTGCCAGCAGCCCATCGGAATACTCCTATAATTCACCCCTCCACTTT

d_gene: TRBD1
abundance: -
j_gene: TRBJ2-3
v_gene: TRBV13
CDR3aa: CASSLGTGITDTQYF
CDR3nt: TGTGCCAGCAGCCTCGGGACAGGGATAACAGATACGCAGTATTTT

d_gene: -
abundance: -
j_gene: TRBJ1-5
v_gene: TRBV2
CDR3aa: CASSDIWEDLSNQPQHF
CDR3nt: TGTGCCAGCAGTGATATTTGGGAGGATCTTAGCAATCAGCCCCAGCATTTT

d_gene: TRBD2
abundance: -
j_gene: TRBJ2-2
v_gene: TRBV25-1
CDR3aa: CASSGGLAGATGELFF
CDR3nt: TGTGCCAGCAGTGGGGGACTAGCGGGGGCCACCGGGGAGCTGTTTTTT

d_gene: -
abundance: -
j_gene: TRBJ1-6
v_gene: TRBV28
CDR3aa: CASSPQRVKSPLHF
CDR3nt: TGTGCCAGCAGCCCCCAGAGGGTCAAAAGCCCCCTCCACTTT

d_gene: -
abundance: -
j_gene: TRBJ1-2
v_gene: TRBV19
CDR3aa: CASSNLSPGYTF
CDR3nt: TGTGCCAGTAGTAACCTGTCGCCGGGCTACACCTTC